A single sample is the source of the 15 T cell receptor beta chains below, sequenced in a study of cytomegalovirus exposure and HLA in healthy donors. The PCR ran on 60 Vbeta and 13 Jbeta primers. The table came from immunoSEQ multiplex PCR; TCRdb's copy has only in-frame clones and leaves some out. The sample yields roughly 160,000 clones, around 80% seen once. Sequencing was carried out using PBMCs. These receptors all come from a man in his late teens or twenties in good health and CMV-seropositive.

V and J are TRBV25-1 and TRBJ2-3, with 8 bases identical to TRBD2. CDR1 is MGHDK, CDR2 SYGVNS, per germline. CDR3 size: 17 residues. With 0 bases clipped from V and 2 bases from J, the junction kept 7 bases outside the gene matches. The CDR3 DNA reads TGTGCCAGCAGTGAATATGGAGGTAGCGGGGACACAGATACGCAGTATTTT. Its translation: CASSEYGGSGDTDTQYF.

This CDR3 reads CASSARQGASETQYF. The CDR3 DNA is TGTGCCAGCAGCGCGCGACAGGGGGCCTCAGAGACCCAGTACTTC. V and J are TRBV9 and TRBJ2-5, with TRBD1 matching 10 bases. The CDR3 runs 15 residues. The germline gives CDR1 SGDLS, CDR2 YYNGEE. V trimming: 3 bases; J trimming: 4 bases; junction bases outside the gene matches: 6.

The J gene is TRBJ2-7, the V gene TRBV6-5; 8 nucleotides agree with TRBD1. The CDR3 is made up of 15 amino acids. Germline V gives CDR1 MNHEY, CDR2 SVGAGI. V gave up 0 bases and J gave up 4 bases; unmatched junction bases: 5. The CDR3 DNA reads TGTGCCAGCAGTTACTCGCAGGGGGCGGTTTACGAGCAGTACTTC. This codes for CASSYSQGAVYEQYF.

This clone was seen a handful of times. The chain uses TRBV6-1 and TRBJ2-7; 9 bases are a match to TRBD2. With 6 bases clipped from V and 3 bases from J, the junction kept 9 bases outside the gene matches. This CDR3 comprises 15 residues. Per the germline V gene, CDR1 is MNHNS and CDR2 is SASEGT. For the CDR3, the DNA is TGTGCCAGCAGGGAGCGGGAGGCCCTCCTCTACGAGCAGTACTTC. The encoded protein is CASREREALLYEQYF.

The J gene is TRBJ1-1, the V gene TRBV9; 11 bases map to TRBD1. V trimming: 4 bases; J trimming: 5 bases; junction bases outside the gene matches: 7. The CDR3 sequence is 15 residues long. From germline, CDR1 is SGDLS and CDR2 YYNGEE. The CDR3 DNA reads TGTGCCAGCAGCCGGACAGGGGGCGCGGGGACTGAAGCTTTCTTT. It yields the protein CASSRTGGAGTEAFF.

A single count supports this clone. CDR3 nucleotide sequence: TGTGCCAGCAGTTACCGGAATCAGCCCCAGCATTTT. Its protein product is CASSYRNQPQHF. V gene TRBV6-6 combines with J gene TRBJ1-5; no firm D call. Germline CDR1 MNHNY, CDR2 SVGAGI (reference sequence). The germline V and J ends were trimmed by 2 bases and 4 bases, with 3 bases remaining between them. This CDR3 spans 12 amino acids.

In its sample, this clone was seen a few times. This sequence joins TRBV7-2 and TRBJ2-3; the D is unclear. CDR1 and CDR2 (germline): SGHTA, FQGNSA. Trimming removed 4 bases at V and 2 bases at J, with 10 bases between. This CDR3 region has 14 residues. The CDR3 DNA sequence: TGTGCCAGCAGCTCCTTGGGCTCCACAGATACGCAGTATTTT. Protein: CASSSLGSTDTQYF.

The CDR3 DNA reads as TGTGCCAGCAGCGTAGCAGGGGGCAACGAGCAGTACTTC. It codes for CASSVAGGNEQYF. The gene calls are TRBV9 and TRBJ2-7; TRBD1 matches at 8 bases. The CDR3 covers 13 residues. With V trimmed by 0 bases and J by 5 bases, 1 base remained unmatched. Looked up from germline, CDR1 is SGDLS and CDR2 is YYNGEE.

The chain joins TRBV15 to TRBJ1-6; TRBD1 is a possible D gene (6 bases). CDR1 is LNHNV, CDR2 YYDKDF, per germline (reference sequence). The CDR3 covers 15 residues. The germline V and J ends were trimmed by 5 bases and 9 bases, with 17 bases remaining between them. The CDR3 sequence: CATSLYRDGGSPLHF. The CDR3 coding sequence is TGTGCCACCAGCTTATACAGGGACGGCGGTTCACCCCTCCACTTT.

On this clone itself: The junction and the germline gene differ at one end; a read error may be behind it. The chain joins TRBV7-9 to TRBJ1-1; 11 bases are a match to TRBD1. CDR3 length equals 17 residues. Germline assignment: CDR1 SEHNR and CDR2 FQNEAQ (reference sequence). CDR3 in amino acids: CSSSPGQGGDLNTEAFF. Written as DNA, the CDR3 is TGTTCCAGCAGCCCGGGACAGGGGGGGGACTTGAACACTGAAGCTTTCTTT. The variable domain in full, with the rest retrieved from reference TRBV7-9 and TRBJ1-1, is DTGVSQNPRHKITKRGQNVTFRCDPISEHNRLYWYRQTLGQGPEFLTYFQNEAQLEKSRLLSDRFSAERPKGSFSTLEIQRTEQGDSAMYLCSSSPGQGGDLNTEAFFGQGTRLTVV.

For this clone: This sample also contains other DNA sequences that code for the same CDR3. The chain employs TRBV4-2 and TRBJ1-4; 7 bases align to TRBD1. The V and J ends lost 4 bases and 7 bases, in that order; junction bases with no gene match: 9. The germline V gene has CDR1 LGHNA and CDR2 YNFKEQ. There are 15 residues in the CDR3. The DNA for the CDR3 is TGTGCCAGCAGCCCCCGAACTCAGGGGGGTGAAAAACTGTTTTTT. It encodes CASSPRTQGGEKLFF.

The V and J genes are TRBV7-8 and TRBJ2-2, with 14 bases fitting TRBD2. This CDR3 contains 18 residues. In germline, CDR1 is SGHVS, CDR2 FQNEAQ. V gave up 3 bases and J gave up 4 bases; unmatched junction bases: 7. CDR3 DNA: TGTGCCAGCAGCTTCCGGACTAGCGGGAGGTTCACCACCGGGGAGCTGTTTTTT. Translating gives CASSFRTSGRFTTGELFF.

The J gene is TRBJ2-3, the V gene TRBV6-1; D unresolved. V lost 0 bases and J 6 bases, leaving 10 bases between the germline ends. Per germline, CDR1 MNHNS and CDR2 SASEGT. The CDR3 sequence is 14 residues long. The CDR3 here is CASSEARGFDTQYF. DNA for the CDR3: TGTGCCAGCAGTGAAGCGCGAGGTTTCGATACGCAGTATTTT.

This clone was counted between two and nine times. The chain combines TRBV25-1 with TRBJ2-7, with 7 positions matching TRBD2. CDR1 and CDR2 from the germline V gene are MGHDK and SYGVNS. V trimming: 3 bases; J trimming: 6 bases; junction bases outside the gene matches: 5. The CDR3 extends over 13 amino acids. The DNA for the CDR3 is TGTGCCAGCAGTGAGGGGGGGGTGGGCGAGCAGTACTTC. Protein: CASSEGGVGEQYF.

This chain links TRBV10-1 with TRBJ2-3; D uncertain. This CDR3 has 16 residues. Germline-derived CDR1 and CDR2 are WNHNN and SYGVQD (reference sequence). V lost 4 bases, J lost 0 bases, and 14 bases lay in between. CDR3 nucleotide sequence: TGCGCCAGCAGTGGGAAGACTGGTTTTAGCACAGATACGCAGTATTTT. Its protein is CASSGKTGFSTDTQYF.